The clone carrying this T cell receptor beta chain was observed a few times. Its antigen is unidentified. Germline trimming cut 7 bases from V and 2 bases from J; bases unmatched to any gene: 2. Germline V gene data show CDR1 as SNHLY and CDR2 as FYNNEI. The CDR3 spans 12 residues. These data belong to a study of cytomegalovirus exposure and HLA in healthy donors. Findings and caveats of the study: A missense variant in DCLRE1C was later tied to TCR beta V- and J-gene trimming.

Primers for the PCR totalled 60 Vbeta and 13 Jbeta. Clones were sequenced by immunoSEQ multiplex PCR, and TCRdb holds only the in-frame ones, with some missing. The sample holds approximately 150,000 clones, 70% to 85% seen once. Specimen: PBMCs. The V and J genes are TRBV2 and TRBJ2-7, with 7 bases aligning to TRBD1. The clonotype comes from a man aged 40-55 years in good health and CMV-seronegative. The CDR3 loop is CASKGGPYEQYF. The CDR3 nucleotides read TGTGCCAGCAAAGGGGGCCCCTACGAGCAGTACTTC. Full variable domain (missing parts from reference TRBV2 and TRBJ2-7): EPEVTQTPSHQVTQMGQEVILRCVPISNHLYFYWYRQILGQKVEFLVSFYNNEISEKSEIFDDQFSVERPDGSNFTLKIRSTKLEDSAMYFCASKGGPYEQYFGPGTRLTVT.